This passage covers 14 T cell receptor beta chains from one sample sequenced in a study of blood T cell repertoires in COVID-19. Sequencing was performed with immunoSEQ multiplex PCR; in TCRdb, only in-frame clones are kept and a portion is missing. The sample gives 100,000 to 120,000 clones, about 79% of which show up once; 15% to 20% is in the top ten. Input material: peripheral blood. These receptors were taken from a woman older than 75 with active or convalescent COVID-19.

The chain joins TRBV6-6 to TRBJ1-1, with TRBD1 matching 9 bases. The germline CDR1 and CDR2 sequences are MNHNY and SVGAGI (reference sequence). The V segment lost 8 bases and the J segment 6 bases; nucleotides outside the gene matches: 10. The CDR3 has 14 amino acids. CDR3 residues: CASHKTGGSSEAFF. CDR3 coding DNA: TGTGCCAGCCATAAGACAGGGGGGAGTTCTGAAGCTTTCTTT.

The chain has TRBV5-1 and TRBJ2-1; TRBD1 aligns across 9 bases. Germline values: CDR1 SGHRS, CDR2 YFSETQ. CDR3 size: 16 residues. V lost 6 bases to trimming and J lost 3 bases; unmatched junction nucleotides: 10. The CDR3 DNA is TGCGCCAGCAACTCAATGGGACAGGGAAACTACAATGAGCAGTTCTTC. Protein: CASNSMGQGNYNEQFF.

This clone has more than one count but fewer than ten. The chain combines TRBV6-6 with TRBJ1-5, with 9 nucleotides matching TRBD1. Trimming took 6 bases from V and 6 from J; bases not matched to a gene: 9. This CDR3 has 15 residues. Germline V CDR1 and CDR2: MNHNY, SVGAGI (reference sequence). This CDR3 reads CASSYGNRGLQPQHF. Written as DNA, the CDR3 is TGTGCCAGCAGCTACGGCAACAGGGGGCTTCAGCCCCAGCATTTT.

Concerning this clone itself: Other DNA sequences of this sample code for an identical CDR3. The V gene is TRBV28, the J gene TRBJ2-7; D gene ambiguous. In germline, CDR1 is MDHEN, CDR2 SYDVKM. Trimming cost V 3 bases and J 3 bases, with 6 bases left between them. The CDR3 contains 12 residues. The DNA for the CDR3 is TGTGCCAGCAGTTTCCAGAACTACGAGCAGTACTTC. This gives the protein CASSFQNYEQYF.

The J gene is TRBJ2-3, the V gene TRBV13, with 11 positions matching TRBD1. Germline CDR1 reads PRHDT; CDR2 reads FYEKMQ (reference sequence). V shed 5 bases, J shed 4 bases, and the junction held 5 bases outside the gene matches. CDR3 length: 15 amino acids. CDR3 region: CASSAWTGGSDTQYF. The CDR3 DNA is TGTGCCAGCAGCGCTTGGACAGGGGGCTCAGATACGCAGTATTTT.

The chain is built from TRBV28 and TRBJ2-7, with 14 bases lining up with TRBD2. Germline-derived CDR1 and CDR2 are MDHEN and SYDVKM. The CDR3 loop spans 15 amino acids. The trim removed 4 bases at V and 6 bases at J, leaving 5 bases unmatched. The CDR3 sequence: CASSWGLAGAFEQYF. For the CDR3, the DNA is TGTGCCAGCAGTTGGGGACTAGCGGGAGCATTCGAGCAGTACTTC.

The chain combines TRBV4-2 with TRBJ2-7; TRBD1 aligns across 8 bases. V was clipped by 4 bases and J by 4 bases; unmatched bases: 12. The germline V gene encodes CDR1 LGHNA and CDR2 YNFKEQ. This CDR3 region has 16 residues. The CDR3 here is CASSLQEDRDSYEQYF. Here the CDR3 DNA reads TGTGCCAGCAGCCTTCAAGAGGACAGGGATTCGTACGAGCAGTACTTC.

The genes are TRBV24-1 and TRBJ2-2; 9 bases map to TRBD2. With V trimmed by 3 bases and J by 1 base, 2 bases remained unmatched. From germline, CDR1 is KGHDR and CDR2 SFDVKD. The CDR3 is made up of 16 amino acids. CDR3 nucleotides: TGTGCCACCAGTGATACAGCGGGAGGGAACACCGGGGAGCTGTTTTTT. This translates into CATSDTAGGNTGELFF.

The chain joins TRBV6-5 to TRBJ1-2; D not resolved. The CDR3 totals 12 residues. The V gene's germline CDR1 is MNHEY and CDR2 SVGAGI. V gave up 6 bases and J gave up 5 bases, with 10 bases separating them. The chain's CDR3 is CASSGGGYGYTF. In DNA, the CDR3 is TGTGCCAGCAGCGGAGGCGGATATGGCTACACCTTC.

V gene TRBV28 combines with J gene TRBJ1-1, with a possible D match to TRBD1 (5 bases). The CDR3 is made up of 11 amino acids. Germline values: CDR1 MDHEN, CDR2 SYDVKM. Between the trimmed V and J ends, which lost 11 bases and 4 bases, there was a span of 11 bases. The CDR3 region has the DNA TGTGCCGTAAAAAGGGGCACTGAAGCTTTCTTT. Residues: CAVKRGTEAFF.

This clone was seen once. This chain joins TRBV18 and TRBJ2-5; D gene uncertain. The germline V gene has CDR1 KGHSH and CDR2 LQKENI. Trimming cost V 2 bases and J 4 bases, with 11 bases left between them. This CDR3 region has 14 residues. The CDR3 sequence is CASSPWLSAETQYF. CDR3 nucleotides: TGTGCCAGCTCACCATGGCTCTCCGCAGAGACCCAGTACTTC.

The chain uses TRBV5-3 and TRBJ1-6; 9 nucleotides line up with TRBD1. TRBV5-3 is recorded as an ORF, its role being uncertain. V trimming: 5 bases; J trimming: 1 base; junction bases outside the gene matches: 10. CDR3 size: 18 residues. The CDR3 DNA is TGTGCCAGAAGTTGCGGGACAGGGTGGGCGTCCTATAATTCACCCCTCCACTTT. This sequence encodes CARSCGTGWASYNSPLHF.

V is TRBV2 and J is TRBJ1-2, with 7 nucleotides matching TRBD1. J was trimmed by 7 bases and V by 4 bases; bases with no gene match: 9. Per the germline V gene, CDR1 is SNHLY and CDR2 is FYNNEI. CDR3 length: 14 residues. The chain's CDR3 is CASSVDREFLGYTF. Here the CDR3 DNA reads TGTGCCAGCAGTGTAGACAGGGAATTTCTTGGCTACACCTTC.

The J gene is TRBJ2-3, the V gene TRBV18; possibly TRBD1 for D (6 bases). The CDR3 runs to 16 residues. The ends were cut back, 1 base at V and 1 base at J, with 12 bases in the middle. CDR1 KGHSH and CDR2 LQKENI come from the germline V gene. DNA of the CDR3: TGTGCCAGCTCACCACAGCAGGGGTTCGGCACAGATACGCAGTATTTT. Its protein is CASSPQQGFGTDTQYF.